The entry that follows covers one TCR beta chain sequence. Its antigen is still unknown. This sample is drawn from a study of T cells in localized non-small cell lung cancer. Study-level points and caveats: Among blood samples, higher T cell density accompanied longer overall survival. Adjacent lung exhibited a median of about 56 among the 100 most abundant tumor clones. Uninvolved adjacent lung showed peak T cell clonality, exceeding tumor.

Libraries were prepared by immunoSEQ multiplex PCR; TCRdb keeps only in-frame clonotypes and omits some of them. The sample carries tens of thousands of clones, 88% recorded once. Germline CDR1 and CDR2: SGHRS and YFSETQ. The ends were cut back, 4 bases at V and 1 base at J, with 11 bases in the middle. The CDR3 has 14 amino acids. The sequences come from peripheral blood, collected before any cancer treatment. The V gene is TRBV5-1, the J gene TRBJ1-2; D not resolved. The receptor was isolated from a woman between 35 and 70 years old with stage I lung adenocarcinoma. CDR3 nucleotides: TGCGCCAGCAGCCCCTCTATGAGTAACTATGGCTACACCTTC. Protein sequence: CASSPSMSNYGYTF.